Listed here are 24 T cell receptor beta chains from one sample, sequenced in a study of PD-1 blockade in classical Hodgkin lymphoma. TCRdb keeps only in-frame clones here, not all; method: immunoSEQ multiplex PCR. The profile covers about 31,000 clones, with around 79% appearing a single time and approximately 17% taken by the ten largest. Described time point: cycle 4 day 1 (C4D1), after six to seven weeks of nivolumab. Each patient's relapse followed autologous stem cell transplantation, and brentuximab vedotin exposure varied. The sample here was peripheral blood mononuclear cells (PBMCs), taken before the fourth cycle of nivolumab. The receptors were sampled from a human donor with classical Hodgkin lymphoma.

This chain links TRBV7-2 with TRBJ2-1; 7 nucleotides agree with TRBD2. CDR1 and CDR2 (germline): SGHTA, FQGNSA. Unmatched junction bases numbered 4, after V lost 5 bases and J lost 0 bases. The CDR3 totals 15 residues. CDR3 bases: TGTGCCAGCAGCCCAGGGACTAACTCCTACAATGAGCAGTTCTTC. Protein: CASSPGTNSYNEQFF.

The chain carries TRBV6-5 and TRBJ1-1, with TRBD1 matching 8 bases. The germline gives CDR1 MNHEY, CDR2 SVGAGI. The length of the CDR3 is 15 residues. V lost 6 bases and J lost 1; bases outside the gene matches: 7. In DNA form, the CDR3 reads TGTGCCAGCAGCCCCCGCGACAGGGGGAACACTGAAGCTTTCTTT. This encodes CASSPRDRGNTEAFF.

The V call is TRBV7-9, the J call TRBJ2-1, with TRBD1 matching over 8 bases. Germline CDR1 and CDR2: SEHNR and FQNEAQ (reference sequence). The CDR3 loop spans 14 amino acids. V shed 4 bases and J 9 bases; nucleotides not matched to a gene: 8. CDR3 in amino acids: CASSSRAGGGEQFF. The CDR3 DNA reads TGTGCCAGCAGCTCCCGTGCAGGGGGCGGTGAGCAGTTCTTC.

This clone showed up just a few times. The chain recombines TRBV9 with TRBJ1-2, with TRBD1 matching over 10 bases. This CDR3 spans 16 amino acids. The germline CDR1 and CDR2 sequences are SGDLS and YYNGEE. V trimming: 0 bases; J trimming: 9 bases; junction bases outside the gene matches: 11. CDR3 sequence: CASSVGWIGTGESYTF. Here the CDR3 DNA reads TGTGCCAGCAGCGTAGGCTGGATCGGGACAGGGGAAAGCTACACCTTC.

The J gene is TRBJ2-1, the V gene TRBV28; 12 bases map to TRBD2. CDR1 is MDHEN and CDR2 is SYDVKM in the germline V gene. CDR3 length: 16 residues. The DNA of the CDR3 is TGTGTCGTCTCGCTAGCGGGGGGGCCTTCCTACAATGAGCAGTTCTTC. Translating it yields CVVSLAGGPSYNEQFF. Complete variable domain (other parts from reference TRBV28 and TRBJ2-1): DVKVTQSSRYLVKRTGEKVFLECVQDMDHENMFWYRQDPGLGLRLIYFSYDVKMKEKGDIPEGYSVSREKKERFSLILESASTNQTSMYLCVVSLAGGPSYNEQFFGPGTRLTVL.

This chain uses TRBV7-9 with TRBJ2-3, with 10 positions matching TRBD1. The CDR3 runs to 17 residues. Germline V lookup: CDR1 SEHNR, CDR2 FQNEAQ (reference sequence). The ends lost 1 base at V and 1 base at J; junction bases unmatched: 5. The CDR3 is CASSLVRQGAGTDTQYF. The CDR3 nucleotides read TGTGCCAGCAGCTTAGTCAGACAGGGGGCGGGCACAGATACGCAGTATTTT.

The V and J genes are TRBV11-2 and TRBJ1-2, with D perhaps matching TRBD1 (6 bases). V was shortened by 1 base and J by 4 bases, with 7 bases between the two germline ends. Germline loops: CDR1 SGHAT, CDR2 FQNNGV. This CDR3 is 13 amino acids long. CDR3 sequence (DNA): TGTGCCAGCAGCTTAGCAGGGGCCTATGGCTACACCTTC. Its protein is CASSLAGAYGYTF.

V is TRBV7-9 and J is TRBJ2-5; D may correspond to TRBD1 or TRBD2 (6 bases each). Germline assignment: CDR1 SEHNR and CDR2 FQNEAQ (reference sequence). The V and J ends lost 5 bases and 3 bases respectively, with 13 bases between them. The CDR3 contains 14 residues. CDR3 sequence (DNA): TGTGCCAGCAGCCGGCGGGACACAGAAGAGACCCAGTACTTC. It is translated as CASSRRDTEETQYF.

The chain joins TRBV6-1 to TRBJ2-6; D not certain. Germline values: CDR1 MNHNS, CDR2 SASEGT. The CDR3 spans 15 residues. The V and J ends lost 3 bases and 0 bases respectively, with 6 bases between them. In nucleotides, the CDR3 is TGTGCCAGCAGTGATCTCGCCTCTGGGGCCAACGTCCTGACTTTC. This codes for CASSDLASGANVLTF.

This clone was seen once. The rearrangement joins TRBV5-1 to TRBJ2-7; tentatively, D is TRBD1 (6 bases). Germline lookup yields CDR1 SGHRS and CDR2 YFSETQ. This CDR3 is 14 amino acids long. V lost 3 bases to trimming and J lost 1 base, with 11 bases between them. CDR3 bases: TGCGCCAGCAGCTGGACAGATCGATCCTACGAGCAGTACTTC. Amino acid sequence: CASSWTDRSYEQYF. The variable domain in full, with the rest retrieved from reference TRBV5-1 and TRBJ2-7, is KAGVTQTPRYLIKTRGQQVTLSCSPISGHRSVSWYQQTPGQGLQFLFEYFSETQRNKGNFPGRFSGRQFSNSRSEMNVSTLELGDSALYLCASSWTDRSYEQYFGPGTRLTVT.

To note about this clone: At one of its ends the junction is not consistent with the germline gene, which may arise from a read error. The chain links TRBV2 to TRBJ2-7, with TRBD1 as a possible D gene (6 bases). Germline V gives CDR1 SNHLY, CDR2 FYNNEI. The length of the CDR3 is 15 residues. The CDR3 DNA reads TGTACCAGCAGTTCCGACAGGACAGTCCCGTACGAGCAGTACTTC. Residues: CTSSSDRTVPYEQYF.

This sequence joins TRBV7-8 and TRBJ2-3; 7 nucleotides line up with TRBD2. The CDR3 is 14 residues long. Germline V lookup: CDR1 SGHVS, CDR2 FQNEAQ. The V and J ends lost 3 bases and 4 bases, in that order; junction bases with no gene match: 4. CDR3 protein: CASSFGAGADTQYF. Written as DNA, the CDR3 is TGTGCCAGCAGCTTCGGGGCGGGGGCAGATACGCAGTATTTT.

The gene calls are TRBV30 and TRBJ1-1; weak D call: TRBD1 (6 bases). This CDR3 spans 13 amino acids. V was pared by 6 bases and J by 10 bases, with 21 bases between. Germline CDR1 and CDR2: GTSNPN and SVGIG (reference sequence). The CDR3 protein is CACLTLGGGSAFF. CDR3 DNA sequence: TGTGCCTGCCTCACCTTGGGGGGCGGCTCAGCTTTCTTT.

The chain uses TRBV7-6 and TRBJ2-5; 7 positions agree with TRBD2. Germline V gene data show CDR1 as SGHVS and CDR2 as FNYEAQ. This CDR3 comprises 14 residues. The J segment lost 11 bases and the V segment lost 5 bases, leaving 14 bases of the junction unmatched. The CDR3 protein is CASSQASGGEGQYF. CDR3 in DNA: TGTGCCAGCAGCCAAGCTAGCGGCGGGGAAGGACAGTACTTC.

The chain uses TRBV27 and TRBJ2-7; 9 bases fit TRBD1. The CDR3 runs 14 residues. Trimming at V came to 6 bases and at J to 3 bases, leaving 6 bases not matched to a gene. The germline V gene encodes CDR1 MNHEY and CDR2 SMNVEV (reference sequence). This chain's CDR3 is CASSGDRVGYEQYF. The CDR3 DNA sequence: TGTGCCAGCAGCGGGGACAGGGTAGGCTACGAGCAGTACTTC.

The V call is TRBV5-1, the J call TRBJ2-2; TRBD1 agrees at 10 bases. The CDR3 covers 15 residues. The V gene's germline CDR1 is SGHRS and CDR2 YFSETQ. Trimming took 6 bases from V and 4 from J; bases not matched to a gene: 6. CDR3 residues: CASTGQGGFTGELFF. In DNA form, the CDR3 reads TGCGCCAGCACCGGACAGGGGGGATTCACCGGGGAGCTGTTTTTT.

The CDR3 nucleotides read TGTGCCAGCAGTCCCTCGGGGGGGCCGGGAGGTACGCAGTATTTT. Translating it yields CASSPSGGPGGTQYF. This chain uses TRBV28 with TRBJ2-3; TRBD2 aligns across 8 bases. This CDR3 is 15 amino acids long. The V segment lost 5 bases and the J segment 8 bases; nucleotides outside the gene matches: 12. Germline CDR1 is MDHEN and CDR2 is SYDVKM.

This chain uses TRBV5-6 with TRBJ1-6; possible D gene TRBD1, 6 bases. The germline gives CDR1 SGHDT, CDR2 YYEEEE. Trimming removed 0 bases at V and 12 bases at J, with 22 bases between. This CDR3 is 17 amino acids long. Written as DNA, the CDR3 is TGTGCCAGCAGCTTGGGTTCCGGGGGCATGGGAGTCGAACCCCTCCACTTT. It is translated as CASSLGSGGMGVEPLHF.

The genes are TRBV6-6 and TRBJ2-3; D ambiguous. Germline CDR1 and CDR2: MNHNY and SVGAGI (reference sequence). The V and J ends lost 3 bases and 5 bases respectively, with 9 bases between them. The CDR3 runs to 13 residues. The CDR3 DNA sequence: TGTGCCAGCAGTTATCGGATTAAAGATACGCAGTATTTT. Protein sequence: CASSYRIKDTQYF.

This rearrangement joins TRBV10-3 to TRBJ1-2; D possibly corresponds to TRBD1 (5 bases). V lost 3 bases and J 8 bases, leaving 16 bases between the germline ends. The CDR3 has 14 amino acids. CDR1 and CDR2 (germline): ENHRY, SYGVKD. CDR3 sequence (DNA): TGTGCCATCAGTGATACGGACATCCCCAGGGGCTACACCTTC. Translation gives CAISDTDIPRGYTF.

V is TRBV5-6 and J is TRBJ2-7; D might be TRBD1 (6 bases). Germline V CDR1 and CDR2: SGHDT, YYEEEE. The CDR3 spans 14 residues. V lost 0 bases, J lost 3 bases, and 10 bases lay in between. The CDR3 loop reads CASSLAGAFYEQYF. Written as DNA, the CDR3 is TGTGCCAGCAGCTTGGCAGGGGCCTTCTACGAGCAGTACTTC.

The chain links TRBV5-4 to TRBJ1-3; no definite D call. V was clipped by 2 bases and J by 0 bases, with 12 bases between them. Germline values: CDR1 SGHNT, CDR2 YYREEE (reference sequence). The CDR3 length is 16 residues. CDR3 amino acids: CASSLEKTSSGNTIYF. CDR3 DNA sequence: TGTGCCAGCAGCTTAGAGAAAACCAGCTCTGGAAACACCATATATTTT.

The genes are TRBV28 and TRBJ2-7, with D possibly matching TRBD1 (5 bases). The CDR3 extends over 14 amino acids. Trimming shortened V by 6 bases and J by 3 bases, and 15 bases separated the two germline ends. CDR1 and CDR2 (germline): MDHEN, SYDVKM. The chain's CDR3 is CASSTRGRNYEQYF. As DNA, the CDR3 is TGTGCCAGCAGCACAAGGGGCAGGAACTACGAGCAGTACTTC.

The chain joins TRBV5-1 to TRBJ1-3; D gene unclear. The germline CDR1 and CDR2 sequences are SGHRS and YFSETQ. The CDR3 contains 14 residues. Trimming took off 0 bases at V and 0 bases at J, with 4 bases between the two ends. CDR3 loop: CASSLGDSGNTIYF. The CDR3 DNA reads TGCGCCAGCAGCTTGGGTGACTCTGGAAACACCATATATTTT. Together with reference TRBV5-1 and TRBJ1-3, the CDR3 gives the full variable domain: KAGVTQTPRYLIKTRGQQVTLSCSPISGHRSVSWYQQTPGQGLQFLFEYFSETQRNKGNFPGRFSGRQFSNSRSEMNVSTLELGDSALYLCASSLGDSGNTIYFGEGSWLTVV.